This T cell receptor beta chain was documented in a study of T cell changes during pregnancy in multiple sclerosis. V lost 7 bases and J 10 bases, leaving 16 bases between the germline ends. The CDR3 spans 12 residues. CDR1 and CDR2 from the germline V gene are SEHNR and FQNEAQ (reference sequence). Profiled with immunoSEQ multiplex PCR; TCRdb holds only in-frame clones, not every one. The sample records 50,000 to 60,000 clones, approximately 91% being singletons. Source: CD4+ T cells from peripheral blood mononuclear cells, taken in the second trimester of pregnancy. This clonotype was sampled from a female donor with multiple sclerosis, enrolled in a pregnancy study. The chain is built from TRBV7-9 and TRBJ1-1, with D uncertain. The CDR3 loop reads CASTLEAMGAFF. The CDR3, as DNA: TGTGCCAGCACCTTGGAGGCTATGGGAGCTTTCTTT.